One sample yielded the 12 T cell receptor beta chains listed below, sequenced in a study of T cell responses to AZD1222 COVID-19 vaccine. Sequencing used immunoSEQ multiplex PCR; TCRdb keeps in-frame clones, though not all of them. Of some 130,000 clones listed, 92% are singletons. Sequences were derived from peripheral blood, sampled on day 0 of AZD1222 vaccination. These receptors were taken from an adult in good health.

The count of this clone is one. V usage is TRBV7-2 and J usage is TRBJ2-2; 12 bases are a match to TRBD2. CDR1 is SGHTA and CDR2 is FQGNSA in the germline V gene. This CDR3 is built from 19 residues. V lost 2 bases to trimming and J lost 5 bases; unmatched junction nucleotides: 12. The CDR3 loop is CASSLSIGLAGIRTGELFF. In DNA, the CDR3 is TGTGCCAGCAGCTTATCGATCGGACTAGCGGGAATAAGGACCGGGGAGCTGTTTTTT.

This clone was detected a few times. The chain has TRBV7-2 and TRBJ1-1; perhaps TRBD1 as D (6 bases). Germline V gives CDR1 SGHTA, CDR2 FQGNSA. Trimming stripped 2 bases from V and 1 base from J, with 8 bases between. CDR3 length: 14 amino acids. CDR3 bases: TGTGCCAGCAGCTTACAGGGGCCGAACACTGAAGCTTTCTTT. Translation gives CASSLQGPNTEAFF.

The chain recombines TRBV3-1 (or the pseudogene TRBV3-2) with TRBJ2-5; D uncertain. CDR3 size: 14 residues. CDR1 and CDR2 from the germline V gene are LGHDT and YNNKEL (reference sequence). V was cut by 0 bases and J by 1 base, with 6 bases left in between. CDR3: CASSQEGSQETQYF. As DNA, the CDR3 is TGTGCCAGCAGCCAAGAGGGGTCCCAAGAGACCCAGTACTTC.

V and J are TRBV24-1 and TRBJ2-1, with D uncertain. With 8 bases removed from V and 14 bases from J, the gap between germline ends came to 18 bases. CDR1 KGHDR and CDR2 SFDVKD come from the germline V gene. The CDR3 sequence is 12 residues long. The CDR3, as DNA: TGTGCCACCAACACCGCGGAGAAACGGGAGTTCTTC. It is translated as CATNTAEKREFF.

This sequence joins TRBV7-3 and TRBJ2-3, with 9 bases fitting TRBD2. Trimming removed 5 bases from V and 1 base from J; junction bases left unmatched: 4. There are 15 residues in the CDR3. In germline, CDR1 is SGHTA, CDR2 FQGTGA. The CDR3 coding sequence is TGTGCCAGCAGCCTTAGCGGGAGTGGCACAGATACGCAGTATTTT. Translated: CASSLSGSGTDTQYF.

This clone was seen only once. The gene calls are TRBV16 and TRBJ1-1, with 8 nucleotides matching TRBD1. The CDR3 spans 14 residues. The V segment lost 3 bases and the J segment 4 bases; nucleotides outside the gene matches: 4. Germline V gives CDR1 KGHSY, CDR2 FQNENV. CDR3 nucleotides: TGTGCCAGCAGCCACGGACAGGGATCCACTGAAGCTTTCTTT. It yields the protein CASSHGQGSTEAFF.

The V and J genes are TRBV6-4 and TRBJ2-3; 7 bases agree with TRBD2. Germline assignment: CDR1 MRHNA and CDR2 SNTAGT. The CDR3 loop spans 17 amino acids. The V segment lost 0 bases and the J segment 3 bases; nucleotides outside the gene matches: 9. The CDR3 reads CASSDSSGSSGTDTQYF. The CDR3 DNA follows: TGTGCCAGCAGTGACTCGAGCGGCTCTAGCGGAACAGATACGCAGTATTTT.

The rearrangement joins TRBV27 to TRBJ1-1, with TRBD1 matching over 10 bases. Germline CDR1 is MNHEY and CDR2 is SMNVEV (reference sequence). The length of the CDR3 is 14 residues. J lost 3 bases, V lost 5 bases, and 3 bases had no gene match. Here the CDR3 reads CASSPTGGHTEAFF. As DNA, the CDR3 is TGTGCCAGCAGTCCGACAGGGGGCCACACTGAAGCTTTCTTT.

This clone was found once. V and J are TRBV6-6 and TRBJ1-2; maybe TRBD1 (6 bases). Trimming stripped 6 bases from V and 3 bases from J, with 14 bases between. Germline CDR1 MNHNY, CDR2 SVGAGI (reference sequence). This CDR3 comprises 14 residues. The CDR3 sequence is CASSAGTQDYGYTF. In DNA, the CDR3 is TGTGCCAGCAGCGCCGGGACACAGGACTATGGCTACACCTTC.

J is TRBJ2-3 and V is TRBV10-3, with 9 nucleotides matching TRBD2. Germline CDR1 ENHRY, CDR2 SYGVKD. The ends lost 9 bases at V and 1 base at J; junction bases unmatched: 14. The CDR3 spans 17 residues. The CDR3 here is CAISSGSRDHGTDTQYF. In nucleotides, the CDR3 is TGTGCCATAAGTAGCGGGAGTAGGGATCATGGCACAGATACGCAGTATTTT.

The chain couples TRBV24-1 to TRBJ2-5, with a tentative D call TRBD1 (6 bases). V shed 4 bases and J shed 5 bases, with 10 bases lying between them. The germline CDR1 and CDR2 sequences are KGHDR and SFDVKD. The CDR3 totals 13 residues. CDR3 loop: CATSDARGETQYF. In DNA form, the CDR3 reads TGTGCCACCAGTGACGCCAGGGGCGAGACCCAGTACTTC.

The chain carries TRBV19 and TRBJ1-1, with a tentative D call TRBD1 (6 bases). Trimming removed 5 bases at V and 5 bases at J, with 15 bases between. Germline V gives CDR1 LNHDA, CDR2 SQIVND (reference sequence). The CDR3 loop spans 14 amino acids. In DNA form, the CDR3 reads TGTGCCAGTAGTCGCCCTCAGGGGCGAACTGAAGCTTTCTTT. Protein sequence: CASSRPQGRTEAFF.